A single sample is the source of the 24 T cell receptor beta chains below, sequenced in a study of T cells after yellow fever vaccination. MiXCR was run by TCRdb on the 5' RACE reads, yielding one entry per CDR3 protein. The sample lists about 350,000 distinct CDR3 sequences; under 15% were seen once. Sequenced here: CD4+ T cells sorted from PBMCs, sampled 15 days after the yellow fever booster vaccination. These receptors were collected from a man aged 18 to 29 who received the YFV17D yellow fever vaccine.

This clonotype was found many times. The rearrangement uses TRBV6-5 and TRBJ2-5, with D perhaps matching TRBD1 (5 bases). Germline V CDR1 and CDR2: MNHEY, SVGAGI. Trimming cost V 9 bases and J 5 bases, with 16 bases left between them. The CDR3 has 13 amino acids. The CDR3 is CARKKTAAETQYF. The CDR3 DNA is TGTGCCAGAAAAAAGACAGCTGCGGAGACCCAGTACTTC.

This clonotype was detected only a few times. The chain combines TRBV10-3 with TRBJ1-1; 8 bases agree with TRBD1. CDR3 size: 15 residues. Germline CDR1 is ENHRY and CDR2 is SYGVKD. Trimming removed 3 bases from V and 10 bases from J; junction bases left unmatched: 13. The DNA of the CDR3 is TGTGCCATCAGTGACCCTCCGGACAGGGAGAGGGGAGCTTTCTTT. Encoded protein: CAISDPPDRERGAFF.

The chain joins TRBV7-8 to TRBJ1-6; a possible D gene is TRBD1 (5 bases). CDR3 length: 14 residues. Trimming removed 1 base from V and 8 bases from J, with 9 bases in between. Germline CDR1 SGHVS, CDR2 FQNEAQ. In nucleotides, the CDR3 is TGTGCCAGCAGCTTAGAATGGGGGTATTCACCCCTCCACTTT. It is translated as CASSLEWGYSPLHF.

The J gene is TRBJ1-2, the V gene TRBV12-3 or TRBV12-4; the D gene is possibly TRBD1 (5 bases). Deletions cut 7 bases from V and 4 bases from J, with 13 bases between. The CDR3 totals 13 residues. The DNA of the CDR3 is TGTGCCAGCACTTTGGGGGAAGGCTATGGCTACACCTTC. Translated, it gives CASTLGEGYGYTF.

This clonotype has a count of ten or more. The J gene is TRBJ2-5, the V gene TRBV4-2; D uncertain. Trimming took off 0 bases at V and 4 bases at J, with 12 bases between the two ends. The CDR3 contains 15 residues. The germline gives CDR1 LGHNA, CDR2 YNFKEQ. CDR3 in DNA: TGTGCCAGCAGCCAAGATCTCGGCCTGGGAGAGACCCAGTACTTC. Amino acids: CASSQDLGLGETQYF.

The rearrangement links TRBV19 to TRBJ2-4, with TRBD2 as a possible D gene (5 bases). Germline CDR1 LNHDA, CDR2 SQIVND (reference sequence). V dropped 2 bases and J dropped 2 bases, with 13 bases sitting between them. The CDR3 runs 16 residues. CDR3 in amino acids: CASSINAGVSKNIQYF. CDR3 bases: TGTGCCAGTAGTATAAATGCGGGCGTGTCCAAAAACATTCAGTACTTC.

This clonotype was recorded a few times. J is TRBJ2-3 and V is TRBV29-1; TRBD2 is a possible D gene (5 bases). The ends were cut back, 8 bases at V and 8 bases at J, with 23 bases in the middle. The CDR3 has 14 amino acids. Germline CDR1 SQVTM, CDR2 ANQGSEA. CDR3 DNA: TGCAGCCTCACCCCTGGACTGGCCTCCGGTACGCAGTATTTT. Residues: CSLTPGLASGTQYF.

The chain is built from TRBV2 and TRBJ1-4; D uncertain. From germline, CDR1 is SNHLY and CDR2 FYNNEI. Trimming took 8 bases from V and 5 from J, leaving 12 bases between them. The CDR3 runs to 13 residues. The CDR3 nucleotides are TGTGCCAGCGGGGTGCGGGGAAATGAAAAACTGTTTTTT. Amino acids: CASGVRGNEKLFF.

This clonotype was seen more than once but under ten times. The chain uses TRBV3-1 and TRBJ1-5; D is undetermined. This CDR3 has 15 residues. Trimming pared 2 bases from V and 7 bases from J, leaving 15 bases between. Per germline, CDR1 LGHDT and CDR2 YNNKEL (reference sequence). CDR3 sequence reads: CASSQNIREEQPQHF. CDR3 DNA sequence: TGTGCCAGCAGCCAAAATATCCGGGAGGAACAGCCCCAGCATTTT.

The V call is TRBV24-1, the J call TRBJ2-2, with D perhaps being TRBD1 or TRBD2 (5 bases each). The length of the CDR3 is 16 residues. Germline assignment: CDR1 KGHDR and CDR2 SFDVKD. V lost 3 bases to trimming and J lost 0 bases, with 10 bases between them. The CDR3 DNA follows: TGTGCCACCAGTGATGGGGACGGATCGAACACCGGGGAGCTGTTTTTT. Its protein product is CATSDGDGSNTGELFF.

This clonotype was seen more than once but under ten times. CDR3 region: CASSLVRQGYETQYF. CDR3 in DNA: TGCGCCAGCAGCTTGGTGAGGCAGGGATATGAGACCCAGTACTTC. V usage is TRBV5-1 and J usage is TRBJ2-5; TRBD1 might be the D (5 bases). This CDR3 contains 15 residues. From germline, CDR1 is SGHRS and CDR2 YFSETQ. Trimming stripped 0 bases from V and 5 bases from J, with 14 bases between.

In this sample, this clonotype turned up many times. The CDR3 DNA reads as TGTGCCAGCAGCTCCCAAAGGGGGTCCTACGAGCAGTACTTC. This codes for CASSSQRGSYEQYF. This rearrangement joins TRBV5-6 to TRBJ2-7, with a possible D match to TRBD1 (6 bases). Germline CDR1 SGHDT, CDR2 YYEEEE. V was cut by 3 bases and J by 1 base, with 11 bases left in between. The CDR3 totals 14 residues. Combining the CDR3 with reference TRBV5-6 and TRBJ2-7 gives the whole variable domain DAGVTQSPTHLIKTRGQQVTLRCSPKSGHDTVSWYQQALGQGPQFIFQYYEEEERQRGNFPDRFSGHQFPNYSSELNVNALLLGDSALYLCASSSQRGSYEQYFGPGTRLTVT.

The chain links TRBV5-1 to TRBJ2-3; tentative D call: TRBD2 (6 bases). Trimming took off 0 bases at V and 1 base at J, with 12 bases between the two ends. This CDR3 region has 16 residues. Germline V lookup: CDR1 SGHRS, CDR2 YFSETQ. The CDR3 loop reads CASSLALALGTDTQYF. In DNA form, the CDR3 reads TGCGCCAGCAGCTTGGCCCTAGCGTTGGGCACAGATACGCAGTATTTT.

This clonotype occurred a few times. This could be a read error, since a much larger clone is one nucleotide away. The chain uses TRBV3-1 and TRBJ2-7; D perhaps matches TRBD2 (5 bases). The CDR3 totals 12 residues. Germline CDR1 and CDR2: LGHDT and YNNKEL (reference sequence). V was shortened by 2 bases and J by 3 bases, with 5 bases between the two germline ends. The CDR3 region is CASSQRGYEQYF. DNA of the CDR3: TGTGCCAGCAGCCAACGGGGCTACGAGCAGTACTTC.

This clonotype was counted a few times. The genes are TRBV3-2 and TRBJ2-3; no DNA check was done on the table's D call, TRBD1. TRBV3-2 is termed a pseudogene. The CDR3 has 14 residues. CDR3 residues: CASSLAGAPDTQYF. In DNA form, the CDR3 reads TGTGCCAGCAGCCTAGCGGGGGCCCCAGATACGCAGTATTTT.

This clonotype showed up just a few times. This chain uses TRBV28 with TRBJ2-5; no definite D call. The CDR3 is 12 residues long. V lost 6 bases, J lost 12 bases, and 17 bases lay in between. Germline CDR1 reads MDHEN; CDR2 reads SYDVKM. The CDR3 region has the DNA TGTGCCAGCAGAAAGTCTAGAACTGATGAGTACTTC. Translated, it gives CASRKSRTDEYF.

The CDR3 loop reads CASSRRRTGGAGPQETQYF. The CDR3 nucleotides read TGTGCCAGCAGCCGCCGCCGAACAGGGGGCGCAGGTCCCCAAGAGACCCAGTACTTC. V is TRBV7-2 and J is TRBJ2-5, with 9 bases lining up with TRBD1. Germline V lookup: CDR1 SGHTA, CDR2 FQGNSA. J gave up 1 base and V 5 bases, and 17 bases lay outside the gene matches. This CDR3 spans 19 amino acids.

This chain links TRBV5-1 with TRBJ2-2; D is unclear. CDR1 is SGHRS, CDR2 YFSETQ, per germline. The CDR3 runs to 13 residues. Trimming took off 5 bases at V and 8 bases at J, with 13 bases between the two ends. This CDR3 reads CASRPKPTGELFF. In nucleotides, the CDR3 is TGCGCCAGCAGACCCAAACCGACGGGGGAGCTGTTTTTT.

The sample holds a few counts of this clonotype. V and J are TRBV7-9 and TRBJ2-1, with 14 nucleotides matching TRBD2. Germline V gene sequence: CDR1 SEHNR, CDR2 FQNEAQ (reference sequence). The CDR3 sequence is 14 residues long. After removal of 1 base from V and 11 bases from J, the junction contained 1 base not matched to a gene. CDR3 coding DNA: TGTGCCAGCAGCTTAGGACTAGCGGGGGGGAAGCAGTTCTTC. Protein sequence: CASSLGLAGGKQFF.

Many counts were recorded for this clonotype. The chain links TRBV7-6 to TRBJ1-4; 11 nucleotides line up with TRBD1. The CDR3 sequence is 15 residues long. Germline CDR1 and CDR2: SGHVS and FNYEAQ. Trimming removed 5 bases from V and 8 bases from J; junction bases left unmatched: 7. This chain's CDR3 is CASSRTGGSGEKLFF. CDR3 DNA sequence: TGTGCCAGCAGCAGGACAGGGGGCAGTGGCGAAAAACTGTTTTTT.

In this sample, this clonotype turned up a few times. This chain uses TRBV7-9 with TRBJ1-5; D unclear. This CDR3 is built from 14 residues. Trimming cost V 2 bases and J 5 bases, with 10 bases left between them. The V gene's germline CDR1 is SEHNR and CDR2 FQNEAQ (reference sequence). Here the CDR3 reads CASSLSVGDQPQHF. The CDR3 DNA follows: TGTGCCAGCAGCTTATCGGTTGGGGATCAGCCCCAGCATTTT.

This sequence joins TRBV18 and TRBJ1-1; weak D call: TRBD1 (6 bases). The V gene lost 3 bases and the J gene lost 1 base, with 12 bases spanning the gap. Germline loops: CDR1 KGHSH, CDR2 LQKENI. This CDR3 region has 15 residues. Written as DNA, the CDR3 is TGTGCCAGCTCACCCCGGGTAGGGGGGAACACTGAAGCTTTCTTT. Protein product: CASSPRVGGNTEAFF.

This chain links TRBV28 with TRBJ1-1; 8 bases align to TRBD1. CDR1 is MDHEN and CDR2 is SYDVKM in the germline V gene. The CDR3 consists of 13 residues. After removal of 6 bases from V and 3 bases from J, the junction contained 3 bases not matched to a gene. CDR3 sequence: CASSQGAYTEAFF. CDR3 in DNA: TGTGCCAGCAGCCAGGGGGCCTACACTGAAGCTTTCTTT.

This clonotype was seen repeatedly, ten times or more. This chain links TRBV2 with TRBJ1-1; D is ambiguous. Deletions cut 7 bases from V and 0 bases from J, with 9 bases between. Looked up from germline, CDR1 is SNHLY and CDR2 is FYNNEI. This CDR3 comprises 13 residues. The CDR3 reads CASTVELNTEAFF. The CDR3 DNA reads TGTGCCAGCACTGTGGAACTGAACACTGAAGCTTTCTTT.